This T cell receptor beta chain is from a study of shared clonotypes between healthy human individuals (TCRdb year 2020). About the investigation overall: A couple of women and a few men aged 18 to 49 years were included in the cohort. For each donor, CD4 naive and CD4 memory were each given three plates, CD8 naive was given two plates, and CD8 memory was given one plate. To estimate repertoire size and how much clonotypes are shared between individuals, the study performed deep sequencing of blood TCR repertoires from five healthy adults. Different laboratories and diverse techniques were used to prepare libraries and sequence TCR repertoires, to increase sequencing depth and limit assay-specific biases. Each donor's leukapheresis produced roughly between roughly 0.85 and 10 billion PBMCs. On the study overall, not on this receptor specifically: Rarefaction of sorted-subset datasets indicated incomplete sequencing despite the large sequencing depth. Naive subsets generally had larger estimated clonotype richness than memory subsets. Higher generation probabilities were observed for clonotypes shared by all four sorted-subset donors than for non-shared clonotypes. Sampling was restricted to blood, and TCR repertoires in tissues likely differ from the TCR repertoires found in blood. Across a few donors, 5% to 6% of naive CD4, roughly 3.5% of naive CD8, about 2.3% of memory CD4, and under 0.45% of memory CD8 clonotypes were shared. Because the study included only a small number of donors, the genetic and exposure-history diversity represented was limited. Based on pairwise subsampling, the degree of clonotype sharing among donors was expected to be affected by sequencing depth.

CD8 naive samples were obtained by positive selection for CCR7 among CD45RO-negative cells, yielding a CD45RA+CCR7+ population from which TemRA cells were excluded. The donors were healthy, HIV-negative adults with no recently reported acute infections or vaccinations. Only Caucasian adults living in Nashville, Tennessee, USA were represented among the donors. After blood collection by leukapheresis, PBMCs were isolated using Ficoll-Histopaque density gradient centrifugation and then cryopreserved in the vapor phase of liquid nitrogen. Analytical flow cytometry was used to check the purity and quantity of every magnetically sorted T cell population. Genomic DNA was isolated from every sorted fraction and measured by UV absorbance on a Nanodrop 2000c. Concerning this clone itself: The clone's antigen remains unknown. Base quality data are lacking; no much larger clone is found one base away.

Using the deep immunoSEQ assay, TCR CDR3 regions were amplified from genomic DNA by multiplex PCR. Extracted genomic DNA from each cell subset was spread evenly across all wells of several immunoSEQ 96-well plates, with each plate serving as a replicate. For sorted subsets, roughly 200 ng of genomic DNA, equivalent to roughly 33,000 T cell genomes, went into each replicate PCR. Purified libraries were quantified with a Qubit 3.0 fluorometer, sized on a Bioanalyzer 2100, and re-quantified with the KAPA Library Quantification kit. Every immunoSEQ 96-well plate was sequenced on a separate single-read 150-cycle Illumina NextSeq 550 flow cell. Per the authors' processing: Because the immunoSEQ output held only junctional sequences and lacked quality scores, the filtering could not match the filtering applied to full-length reads. Sequences were annotated with PyIR, a Python wrapper for IgBLAST v1.9, using IMGT germline references to assign V/J genes and CDR3. Reads were removed for weak V/J assignments (E-value above 1e-6), missing CDR3, stop codons, out-of-frame junctions, or ambiguous translated residues. V3J clonotypes were defined as sequences sharing an identical inferred V gene, J gene, and CDR3 amino acid sequence. Percentage overlap between repertoires was calculated by dividing the number of shared unique clonotypes by the size of the smaller repertoire. Richness of each repertoire was evaluated using RTK rarefaction, the Chao1 estimator, and Recon v2.1 estimates of unobserved clonotypes. For all TCRbeta clonotypes obtained by the gDNA method from several donors, generation probabilities were computed with OLGA. TCRdb retrieved this table from immuneACCESS and kept in-frame rearrangements only. Not all clones are present; in checked studies, unresolved V genes account for under half, and no reason is known for the remainder. That table gives V, J and clone size, and the DNA gave D and trimming. This sample lists millions of clones; about 95% were detected once. More than 0.95% of the sample is held by the ten biggest clonotypes.

Sequenced sample: naive CD8+ T cells sorted from blood. The sample's cell subset or site label, in plain terms: CD45RA+CCR7+. This clonotype was sampled from a man between 18 and 29 years old in good health.

The CDR3: CSVHTGTLNTEAFF. The nucleotide sequence reads as follows: TGCAGCGTACATACCGGGACACTTAACACTGAAGCTTTCTTT. Recombination connected TRBV29-1 to TRBJ1-1; a weak D assignment points to TRBD1 (6 bases agree). Based on the germline V gene, the CDR1 and CDR2 sequences are SQVTM and ANQGSEA. The CDR3 covers 14 residues, taking in both the cysteine and the phenylalanine. The kept DNA is CDR3 alone, 42 bases in frame from the first base. Between the V and J ends, shortened by 6 bases and 2 bases respectively, the junction contains 16 bases.